This T cell receptor (beta chain) is drawn from a study of cytomegalovirus exposure and HLA in healthy donors. PCR involved 60 Vbeta and 13 Jbeta primers. TCRdb keeps only in-frame clones here, not all; method: immunoSEQ multiplex PCR. Here the sample table reports tens of thousands of clones. Germline CDR1 is SEHNR and CDR2 is FQNEAQ (reference sequence). The CDR3 extends over 16 amino acids. The V gene lost 4 bases and the J gene lost 0 bases, with 15 bases spanning the gap. The chain couples TRBV7-9 to TRBJ1-2, with D perhaps TRBD1 (6 bases). The specimen sequenced was PBMCs. The origin of this receptor is a female donor in good health and CMV-seropositive. Here the CDR3 reads CASSSTGDTSNYGYTF. In DNA, the CDR3 is TGTGCCAGCAGCTCGACCGGGGACACCTCTAACTATGGCTACACCTTC.